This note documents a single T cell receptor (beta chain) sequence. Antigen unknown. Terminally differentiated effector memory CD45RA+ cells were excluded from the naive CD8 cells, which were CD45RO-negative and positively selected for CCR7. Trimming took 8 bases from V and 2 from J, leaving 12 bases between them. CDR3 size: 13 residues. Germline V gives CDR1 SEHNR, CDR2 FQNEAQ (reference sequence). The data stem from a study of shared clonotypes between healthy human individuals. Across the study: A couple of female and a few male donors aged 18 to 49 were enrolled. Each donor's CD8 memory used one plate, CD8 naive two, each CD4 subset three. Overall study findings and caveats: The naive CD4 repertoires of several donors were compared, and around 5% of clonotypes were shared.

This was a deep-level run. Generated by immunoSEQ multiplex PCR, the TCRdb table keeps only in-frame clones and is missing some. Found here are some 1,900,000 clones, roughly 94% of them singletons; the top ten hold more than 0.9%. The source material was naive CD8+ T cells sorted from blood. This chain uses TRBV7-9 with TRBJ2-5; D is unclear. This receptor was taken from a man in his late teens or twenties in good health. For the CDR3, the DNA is TGTGCCAGCGTGCAGTCGGAGCAAGAGACCCAGTACTTC. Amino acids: CASVQSEQETQYF.